The present TCR beta chain was sequenced within a study of identifying expanded T cells in peripheral blood (dated by TCRdb to between 2017 and 2020). With regard to the full study: Separate aliquots of the same genomic DNA pool were sequenced to produce technical replicates, and four replicates were compared in pairs. Results the study describes overall, beyond this receptor: In all healthy donors, the variance in clone template counts between samples taken two to three weeks apart rose significantly as total template count increased. The beta-binomial model significantly reduced the number of clones called differentially abundant and the false-positive rate across all healthy-donor time intervals. It was expected by the authors that biological variance in healthy repertoires might increase further over much longer intervals, such as months to years. The binomial model flagged 0.9 to 1.5 differentially abundant clones between technical replicates but approximately 16 over roughly 2 weeks and around 19 over about four weeks.

The CDR3 numbers 16 residues from cysteine through phenylalanine. Of the read, only the CDR3 DNA is kept; its 48 bases are in frame from base 1. V lost 6 bases and J lost 7 bases; the stretch between them is 25 bases long. The germline V gene (reference sequence) supplies CDR1 MNHEY and CDR2 SMNVEV. TCRbeta CDR3 regions were profiled by bias-controlled multiplex PCR amplification of genomic DNA with the immunoSEQ Assay. The study's own analysis went as follows. The absolute abundance of each unique TCRbeta CDR3 region was quantified after sequences were collapsed and filtered. Differential abundance was tested with two models: a binomial (Fisher-equivalent) model and a beta-binomial model that adds time-dependent variance fitted from healthy donors. Clones with fewer than 5 combined templates were removed, and differential abundance was called for clones with a Benjamini-Hochberg FDR below 0.01. Using the form v = (b*log(k)+a)^2, the beta-binomial variance was modeled as a function of the total template count across the two samples. The table comes from immuneACCESS by way of TCRdb, which keeps in-frame sequences with V and J called. Part of the clones is missing from these tables; in studies checked, under half for an unresolved V gene and the rest for unknown reasons. Clone size and V and J calls were adopted from that table, with D and trimming inferred from the DNA. This sample gives about 90,000 clones in total; approximately 88% of them show up just once. The top ten clones comprise around 5.9% of the sample.

During the collection period, no immune events, such as infections, were documented for the healthy donors. Healthy-donor blood repertoires served as a training cohort to calibrate time-dependent variance in a beta-binomial model of T-cell clone differential abundance. There were roughly 10 healthy donors in the training cohort, of whom 3 were female and 7 were male. On average the donors were about 45 years old, and their ages spanned roughly 25 to 70 years. Whole blood, obtained from a commercial supplier, was collected from each healthy donor at three time points spaced around 2 weeks apart. For immunosequencing, genomic DNA was extracted from unsorted whole blood. This clone was seen only once. Its antigen is currently not known. No clone much larger than this one lies a single base away; base qualities are absent.

The rearranged segments are TRBV27 and TRBJ2-7; the D gene is perhaps TRBD2, on 5 matching bases. The sequence derives from a person aged 18 to 75 in good health. The sample comprised blood. The CDR3 protein is CASREAKGTPPWEQYF. The nucleotide sequence is TGTGCCAGCAGGGAGGCGAAGGGAACCCCACCGTGGGAGCAGTACTTC.